The next 27 T cell receptor beta chains were all read from a single sample in a study of blood T cell repertoires in COVID-19. TCRdb keeps only in-frame clones here, not all; method: immunoSEQ multiplex PCR. The data show 220,000 or so clones, about four fifths seen once. Sequencing was carried out using PBMCs or T cells enriched from blood (not recorded which). These TCRs come from a woman between 40 and 55 years old who had recovered from COVID-19.

The rearrangement uses TRBV9 and TRBJ2-1, with 7 bases fitting TRBD2. The CDR3 is 12 amino acids. With V trimmed by 4 bases and J by 9 bases, 4 bases remained unmatched. Germline V lookup: CDR1 SGDLS, CDR2 YYNGEE. The CDR3 bases are TGTGCCAGCAGCTCCGTAGCGGGTGAGCAGTTCTTC. This encodes CASSSVAGEQFF.

This clone was detected only once. The chain is built from TRBV12-3 or TRBV12-4 and TRBJ2-5; the D gene is possibly TRBD2 (5 bases). Deletions cut 3 bases from V and 4 bases from J, with 6 bases between. This CDR3 has 12 residues. The chain's CDR3 is CASSFEGETQYF. In DNA, the CDR3 is TGTGCCAGCAGTTTCGAGGGAGAGACCCAGTACTTC.

This clone was detected a few times. This chain joins TRBV6-2 or TRBV6-3 and TRBJ2-2, with 9 positions matching TRBD2. The CDR3 is 18 amino acids. CDR1 is MNHEY and CDR2 is SVGEGT in the germline V gene. V shed 6 bases and J 1 base; nucleotides not matched to a gene: 12. The CDR3 DNA reads as TGTGCCAGCAGCCCAACGGGGCTAGCGGGACAGAACACCGGGGAGCTGTTTTTT. It encodes CASSPTGLAGQNTGELFF.

The J gene is TRBJ2-7, the V gene TRBV27; D might be TRBD2 (5 bases). Germline V CDR1 and CDR2: MNHEY, SMNVEV (reference sequence). Trimming removed 6 bases at V and 7 bases at J, with 16 bases between. The CDR3 sequence is 13 residues long. CDR3 coding DNA: TGTGCCAGCAGCCCCGACTATTTAGGGGAGCAGTACGTC. The encoded protein is CASSPDYLGEQYV.

The CDR3 DNA sequence: TGTGCCAGCAGCCACCGACAGGGGAATCAGCCCCAGCATTTT. It is translated as CASSHRQGNQPQHF. The V and J genes are TRBV5-8 and TRBJ1-5; the match to TRBD1 covers 8 bases. The CDR3 covers 14 residues. Per germline, CDR1 SGHTS and CDR2 YDEGEE. The J segment lost 4 bases and the V segment lost 4 bases, leaving 4 bases of the junction unmatched.

This chain links TRBV19 with TRBJ1-5; D call uncertain. The germline V gene encodes CDR1 LNHDA and CDR2 SQIVND (reference sequence). This CDR3 comprises 12 residues. Trimming took 5 bases from V and 6 from J, leaving 8 bases between them. CDR3 amino acids: CASSPGSQPQHF. The CDR3 bases are TGTGCCAGTAGTCCAGGCTCTCAGCCCCAGCATTTT.

Concerning this clone: Distinct nucleotide sequences in the sample also encode this CDR3. The V call is TRBV5-1, the J call TRBJ2-1; 8 bases match TRBD2. Germline values: CDR1 SGHRS, CDR2 YFSETQ. The V and J ends lost 4 bases and 4 bases, in that order; junction bases with no gene match: 7. The CDR3 contains 15 residues. The CDR3 DNA follows: TGCGCCAGCAGCCAAACTAGCGGAGCTTACAATGAGCAGTTCTTC. Translated: CASSQTSGAYNEQFF.

This rearrangement joins TRBV5-1 to TRBJ2-3; D not certain. Germline assignment: CDR1 SGHRS and CDR2 YFSETQ. There are 14 residues in the CDR3. With 0 bases removed from V and 2 bases from J, the gap between germline ends came to 7 bases. The CDR3 nucleotides are TGCGCCAGCAGCTTGGCCCTAGACACAGATACGCAGTATTTT. This codes for CASSLALDTDTQYF.

The CDR3, as DNA: TGTGCCAGCAGCACTAGGGACACCGACGTTTGGCCCCAGCATTTT. The encoded protein is CASSTRDTDVWPQHF. The V and J genes are TRBV9 and TRBJ1-5, with D tentatively TRBD1 (6 bases). V lost 4 bases to trimming and J lost 9 bases, with 20 bases between them. The CDR3 spans 15 residues. CDR1 and CDR2 from the germline V gene are SGDLS and YYNGEE.

V and J are TRBV5-8 and TRBJ2-5; 10 nucleotides agree with TRBD2. The CDR3 has 15 amino acids. Trimming took 0 bases from V and 2 from J; bases not matched to a gene: 1. The germline gives CDR1 SGHTS, CDR2 YDEGEE. The CDR3 reads CASSLGTSGQETQYF. The DNA of the CDR3 is TGTGCCAGCAGCTTGGGGACTAGCGGACAAGAGACCCAGTACTTC.

V usage is TRBV19 and J usage is TRBJ1-2, with 7 bases aligning to TRBD1. Germline values: CDR1 LNHDA, CDR2 SQIVND (reference sequence). The length of the CDR3 is 16 residues. V lost 5 bases to trimming and J lost 4 bases; unmatched junction nucleotides: 13. CDR3 loop: CASSLPNRQGSYGYTF. The DNA for the CDR3 is TGTGCCAGTAGTTTGCCCAATAGACAGGGTAGCTATGGCTACACCTTC. Complete variable domain (other parts from reference TRBV19 and TRBJ1-2): DGGITQSPKYLFRKEGQNVTLSCEQNLNHDAMYWYRQDPGQGLRLIYYSQIVNDFQKGDIAEGYSVSREKKESFPLTVTSAQKNPTAFYLCASSLPNRQGSYGYTFGSGTRLTVV.

V is TRBV9 and J is TRBJ2-5; the D gene is possibly TRBD1 (6 bases). Trimming took 2 bases from V and 3 from J, leaving 14 bases between them. CDR3 length: 15 residues. Germline CDR1 and CDR2: SGDLS and YYNGEE. In DNA, the CDR3 is TGTGCCAGCAGCGTTGGGGGCCTACGAGAAGAGACCCAGTACTTC. Translated: CASSVGGLREETQYF.

The count of this clone is one. Here the CDR3 DNA reads TGTGCCAGCAGTTTAATGGCGGGAGAGACCCAGTACTTC. It yields the protein CASSLMAGETQYF. J is TRBJ2-5 and V is TRBV12-3 or TRBV12-4; weak D call: TRBD2 (5 bases). The CDR3 runs to 13 residues. V gave up 2 bases and J gave up 4 bases, with 8 bases separating them.

This chain links TRBV7-8 with TRBJ1-4; 7 bases are a match to TRBD1. The V gene end was trimmed by 5 bases and the J gene end by 7 bases; junction bases not matched to a gene: 10. Germline CDR1 and CDR2: SGHVS and FQNEAQ. This CDR3 comprises 15 residues. The CDR3 loop reads CASSADRASTEKLFF. For the CDR3, the DNA is TGTGCCAGCAGCGCCGACAGGGCCAGTACTGAAAAACTGTTTTTT.

The chain carries TRBV19 and TRBJ2-2, with D possibly matching TRBD2 (6 bases). V lost 3 bases and J 5 bases, leaving 13 bases between the germline ends. The CDR3 loop spans 15 amino acids. Germline V lookup: CDR1 LNHDA, CDR2 SQIVND (reference sequence). CDR3 sequence reads: CASSITGEGTGELFF. The CDR3 nucleotides read TGTGCCAGTAGTATTACGGGAGAAGGGACCGGGGAGCTGTTTTTT.

The V and J genes are TRBV28 and TRBJ2-1; D possibly corresponds to TRBD2 (6 bases). Between the trimmed V and J ends, which lost 6 bases and 0 bases, there was a span of 12 bases. From germline, CDR1 is MDHEN and CDR2 SYDVKM. This CDR3 region has 15 residues. CDR3 DNA: TGTGCCAGCAGCCGTAGCGGCCGCTCCTACAATGAGCAGTTCTTC. It translates to CASSRSGRSYNEQFF.

V is TRBV13 and J is TRBJ2-7; a possible D gene is TRBD1 (5 bases). Germline assignment: CDR1 PRHDT and CDR2 FYEKMQ (reference sequence). CDR3 length: 14 residues. V lost 6 bases and J lost 2, with 14 bases in between. The CDR3: CASRSRGDPYEQYF. The DNA for the CDR3 is TGTGCCAGCAGGTCAAGGGGCGATCCCTACGAGCAGTACTTC. Together with reference TRBV13 and TRBJ2-7, the CDR3 gives the full variable domain: AAGVIQSPRHLIKEKRETATLKCYPIPRHDTVYWYQQGPGQDPQFLISFYEKMQSDKGSIPDRFSAQQFSDYHSELNMSSLELGDSALYFCASRSRGDPYEQYFGPGTRLTVT.

The chain has TRBV6-4 and TRBJ2-5; TRBD2 matches 11 bases. The junction had 2 bases not matched to a gene; V was cut back by 3 bases and J by 5 bases. The CDR3 spans 14 residues. Germline assignment: CDR1 MRHNA and CDR2 SNTAGT. The CDR3 protein is CASSETSGSETQYF. As DNA, the CDR3 is TGTGCCAGCAGTGAAACTAGCGGGAGCGAGACCCAGTACTTC.

This clone was picked up one time. This chain links TRBV6-5 with TRBJ1-1, with unresolved D. V shed 8 bases and J shed 3 bases, with 16 bases lying between them. Germline V gene lookup returns CDR1 MNHEY and CDR2 SVGAGI. The CDR3 totals 14 residues. CDR3 DNA: TGTGCCAGCCAGTCGGGTCCCGGTGACACTGAAGCTTTCTTT. It translates to CASQSGPGDTEAFF.

This rearrangement joins TRBV15 to TRBJ1-3, with a possible D match to TRBD1 (5 bases). Germline CDR1 is LNHNV and CDR2 is YYDKDF (reference sequence). Between the trimmed V and J ends, which lost 0 bases and 4 bases, there was a span of 10 bases. The CDR3 has 15 residues. The DNA for the CDR3 is TGTGCCACCAGCAGAGATCAGGGATTAGGAAACACCATATATTTT. Translation gives CATSRDQGLGNTIYF.

The chain carries TRBV11-2 and TRBJ2-1; TRBD1 matches at 10 bases. CDR3 length: 16 residues. Losses at the gene ends were 1 base for V and 9 bases for J; bases not matched to a gene: 9. Germline V gene lookup returns CDR1 SGHAT and CDR2 FQNNGV. CDR3 DNA sequence: TGTGCCAGCAGCTTAGGGCGGGGACAGGGGCCAGTTGAGCAGTTCTTC. Encoded protein: CASSLGRGQGPVEQFF.

V is TRBV29-1 and J is TRBJ2-3, with D possibly being TRBD1 (6 bases). Trimming left V 5 bases short and J 3 bases short, with 12 bases between. Germline lookup yields CDR1 SQVTM and CDR2 ANQGSEA. The CDR3 covers 13 residues. The CDR3 DNA reads as TGCAGCGTTAACAGGGCTAGGACAGATACGCAGTATTTT. It encodes CSVNRARTDTQYF.

The chain joins TRBV2 to TRBJ2-3; D is possibly TRBD1 (6 bases). There are 15 residues in the CDR3. V dropped 6 bases and J dropped 4 bases, with 17 bases sitting between them. Germline-derived CDR1 and CDR2 are SNHLY and FYNNEI. The CDR3 reads CASSTPGHTPDTQYF. The CDR3 bases are TGTGCCAGCAGCACTCCGGGACATACTCCAGATACGCAGTATTTT.

V and J are TRBV11-2 and TRBJ2-7, with 14 bases fitting TRBD2. The CDR3 consists of 15 residues. Germline V CDR1 and CDR2: SGHAT, FQNNGV. Trimming removed 6 bases from V and 6 bases from J; junction bases left unmatched: 7. CDR3 residues: CASRAGTSGSFEQYF. CDR3 nucleotide sequence: TGTGCCAGCAGGGCCGGGACTAGCGGGAGTTTCGAGCAGTACTTC.

The rearrangement uses TRBV28 and TRBJ1-3; TRBD1 might be the D (5 bases). V was clipped by 2 bases and J by 4 bases, with 9 bases between them. The germline CDR1 and CDR2 sequences are MDHEN and SYDVKM. CDR3 length: 14 residues. The CDR3 bases are TGTGCCAGCAGTTTAACCAGGGTAGGAAACACCATATATTTT. Translation gives CASSLTRVGNTIYF.

The chain joins TRBV14 to TRBJ1-1, with D perhaps TRBD1 (5 bases). CDR3 length: 16 amino acids. The germline V and J ends were trimmed by 0 bases and 3 bases, with 14 bases remaining between them. Looked up from germline, CDR1 is SGHDN and CDR2 is FVKESK. The CDR3 nucleotides read TGTGCCAGCAGCCAAGAGCCTGGGCGCAGGGACACTGAAGCTTTCTTT. It codes for CASSQEPGRRDTEAFF.

This clone was seen only a few times. This rearrangement joins TRBV5-1 to TRBJ2-3; no firm D call. This CDR3 has 16 amino acids. CDR1 is SGHRS and CDR2 is YFSETQ in the germline V gene. With 0 bases removed from V and 2 bases from J, the gap between germline ends came to 13 bases. The CDR3 here is CASSLDPYGSTDTQYF. CDR3 bases: TGCGCCAGCAGCTTGGACCCATATGGCTCCACAGATACGCAGTATTTT.